Each of the 8 T cell receptor beta chains below was sequenced from the same sample in a study of siplizumab effects on memory and regulatory T cells. Repertoires were generated with immunoSEQ multiplex PCR, while TCRdb's copy carries only in-frame clones and drops some. Of 90,000 to 95,000 clones in the sample, roughly 96% were seen once. Input material: naive CD4+ T cells sorted from blood. The receptors derive from a human donor in good health.

DNA of the CDR3: TGTGCCAGCAGCTTGTCTCTAGCGGGGCTCTACAATGAGCAGTTCTTC. Its protein product is CASSLSLAGLYNEQFF. The chain has TRBV7-2 and TRBJ2-1, with 9 nucleotides matching TRBD2. Per the germline V gene, CDR1 is SGHTA and CDR2 is FQGNSA. Unmatched junction bases numbered 6, after V lost 3 bases and J lost 3 bases. CDR3 length: 16 amino acids.

This clone came up a few times. The V gene is TRBV4-1, the J gene TRBJ1-1; D possibly corresponds to TRBD1 (5 bases). Germline V gene sequence: CDR1 MGHRA, CDR2 YSYEKL. CDR3 length equals 14 residues. Trimming took 1 base from V and 1 from J, leaving 7 bases between them. This CDR3 reads CASSQVDRNTEAFF. The DNA of the CDR3 is TGCGCCAGCAGCCAAGTCGACAGGAACACTGAAGCTTTCTTT.

DNA of the CDR3: TGTGCCAGCAGCTTAGATTGGTCCAGGGGTGGGACTGAAGCTTTCTTT. Its translation is CASSLDWSRGGTEAFF. The chain combines TRBV7-2 with TRBJ1-1, with a weak D call TRBD1 (6 bases). CDR3 length equals 16 residues. Trimming took off 1 base at V and 5 bases at J, with 17 bases between the two ends. Germline V lookup: CDR1 SGHTA, CDR2 FQGNSA.

J is TRBJ2-1 and V is TRBV19; 10 nucleotides align to TRBD2. The J segment lost 5 bases and the V segment lost 5 bases, leaving 12 bases of the junction unmatched. Germline V CDR1 and CDR2: LNHDA, SQIVND (reference sequence). The CDR3 totals 17 residues. Here the CDR3 reads CASSRARGLAGDNEQFF. For the CDR3, the DNA is TGTGCCAGTAGTCGGGCCAGGGGGCTAGCGGGGGACAATGAGCAGTTCTTC. Supplemented by reference TRBV19 and TRBJ2-1, the full variable domain reads DGGITQSPKYLFRKEGQNVTLSCEQNLNHDAMYWYRQDPGQGLRLIYYSQIVNDFQKGDIAEGYSVSREKKESFPLTVTSAQKNPTAFYLCASSRARGLAGDNEQFFGPGTRLTVL.

The V and J genes are TRBV7-2 and TRBJ1-4; D remains unclear. The CDR3 extends over 13 amino acids. Trimming stripped 1 base from V and 7 bases from J, with 7 bases between. Germline CDR1 reads SGHTA; CDR2 reads FQGNSA. CDR3 protein: CASSLELREKLFF. The DNA of the CDR3 is TGTGCCAGCAGCTTAGAACTTCGTGAAAAACTGTTTTTT.

This clone was detected only once. This sequence joins TRBV9 and TRBJ2-3; no reliable D call. Per germline, CDR1 SGDLS and CDR2 YYNGEE. This CDR3 is 14 amino acids long. V lost 2 bases and J lost 5, with 12 bases in between. The CDR3 region has the DNA TGTGCCAGCAGCGTTGGAACGACGATAGATACGCAGTATTTT. Translation gives CASSVGTTIDTQYF. The whole variable domain, remainder taken from reference TRBV9 and TRBJ2-3, is DSGVTQTPKHLITATGQRVTLRCSPRSGDLSVYWYQQSLDQGLQFLIQYYNGEERAKGNILERFSAQQFPDLHSELNLSSLELGDSALYFCASSVGTTIDTQYFGPGTRLTVL.

This rearrangement joins TRBV7-9 to TRBJ2-7; 10 positions agree with TRBD2. Germline assignment: CDR1 SEHNR and CDR2 FQNEAQ (reference sequence). This CDR3 comprises 16 residues. V lost 3 bases and J lost 1; bases outside the gene matches: 6. The DNA of the CDR3 is TGTGCCAGCAGCTTGGGTAGCGGGGGGATTTCCTACGAGCAGTACTTC. Translation: CASSLGSGGISYEQYF.

The genes are TRBV7-2 and TRBJ1-2, with 8 bases fitting TRBD1. In germline, CDR1 is SGHTA, CDR2 FQGNSA. Trimming removed 1 base from V and 8 bases from J; junction bases left unmatched: 12. The CDR3 is made up of 16 amino acids. In DNA form, the CDR3 reads TGTGCCAGCAGCTTAGTCCGATCCAGGGGGCGTAAAGGCTACACCTTC. Protein: CASSLVRSRGRKGYTF.